The rows below give T cell receptor beta chains drawn from one sample of a study of identical twins. TCRdb processed the 5' RACE reads anew with MiXCR; each CDR3 protein has one entry. The table lists hundreds of thousands of distinct CDR3 sequences, about 24% of them singletons, with around 3% in the top ten. The sample was also reused in another study, on T cells expressing NK-cell markers.

Sample: CD4+ T cells sorted from blood. The source is a woman aged 18 to 35 in good health. Each CDR3 is given with its conserved first and last residue. Each record gives: J gene, clone size, V gene, D gene, CDR3 DNA, CDR3 protein. The D gene is left open where the match is weak. Only part of the rows carry a size: once, few, many, or a class if the clone is expanded.

TRBJ2-1 - TRBV7-9 TRBD2 TGTGCCAGCAGCGGCATTCTGACTAGCGGGATTTACAATGAGCAGTTCTTC CASSGILTSGIYNEQFF
TRBJ2-3 few TRBV20-1 TRBD1 TGCAGTCCTAACAGGGGGCCGTATACGCAGTATTTT CSPNRGPYTQYF
TRBJ2-7 few TRBV20-1 TRBD1 TGCAGTGCTATTCCTTTGGACAGGGGCTACGAGCAGTACTTC CSAIPLDRGYEQYF
TRBJ2-1 many TRBV12-3/TRBV12-4 TRBD2 TGTGCCAGCAGGTCGGGACTAGCGGGGTCCTACAATGAGCAGTTCTTC CASRSGLAGSYNEQFF
TRBJ2-5 few TRBV5-1 - TGCGCCAGCAGCTTGGGACAATCGGGCGGGGAGACCCAGTACTTC CASSLGQSGGETQYF
TRBJ2-1 - TRBV7-9 - TGTGCCAGCAGCTTAATCTTGTACAATGAGCAGTTCTTC CASSLILYNEQFF
TRBJ2-1 - TRBV7-3 - TGTGCCAGCAGCTACCGGGGCGGGGTATCGGGCAATGAGCAGTTCTTC CASSYRGGVSGNEQFF
TRBJ1-2 few TRBV5-1 TRBD1 TGCGCCAGCAGCACGGCGGGACAGGATGCTTATGGCTACACCTTC CASSTAGQDAYGYTF
TRBJ2-3 - TRBV7-9 - TGTGCCAGCAGCTTACCCGGGTTAGCAGATGGAGATACGCAGTATTTT CASSLPGLADGDTQYF
TRBJ1-5 - TRBV6-4 - TGTGCCAGCAGTGGGAGGGGTAGTTGGCAGCCCCAGCATTTT CASSGRGSWQPQHF
TRBJ1-4 - TRBV7-6 - TGTGCCAGCAGCGAACAGGGTCAGGGTAATGAAAAACTGTTTTTT CASSEQGQGNEKLFF
TRBJ1-1 - TRBV7-9 TRBD1 TGTGCCAGCAGCTTCACAGGGGCGAACACTGAAGCTTTCTTT CASSFTGANTEAFF
TRBJ1-4 - TRBV12-3/TRBV12-4 - TGTGCCAGCAGTTCTCGAGAAAAACTGTTTTTT CASSSREKLFF
TRBJ1-1 - TRBV5-1 - TGCGCCAGCAGCTTGGCCCTTGTGGACACTGAAGCTTTCTTT CASSLALVDTEAFF
TRBJ2-1 few TRBV20-1 TRBD2 TGCAGTGCCAGAAGCGGGGACTCCTACAATGAGCAGTTCTTC CSARSGDSYNEQFF
TRBJ2-1 few TRBV5-1 - TGCGCCAGCAGCTTCGGTCCAGCCTATGAGCAGTTCTTC CASSFGPAYEQFF
TRBJ1-2 few TRBV29-1 - TGCAGCGTTGAAGATCTAGCAGGGGATGGCTACACCTTC CSVEDLAGDGYTF
TRBJ2-1 few TRBV6-1 TRBD2 TGTGCCAGCAGGTCGCGGGGGAGCTCCTACAATGAGCAGTTCTTC CASRSRGSSYNEQFF
TRBJ2-2 - TRBV6-2/TRBV6-3 - TGTGCCAGCAGTTACCCCAGGACAGATTCCGGGGAGCTGTTTTTT CASSYPRTDSGELFF
TRBJ1-1 few TRBV24-1 - TGTGCCACAGTGGACCTCTCGCGCACTGAAGCTTTCTTT CATVDLSRTEAFF
TRBJ2-7 - TRBV27 - TGTGCCAGCAGTCCGACAGGGAGGTCTTCCGAGCAGTACTTC CASSPTGRSSEQYF
TRBJ2-7 - TRBV12-3/TRBV12-4 TRBD1 TGTGCCAGCAGTAACAGGACAGGTAGAGAGCAGTACTTC CASSNRTGREQYF
TRBJ2-7 - TRBV6-1 - TGTGCCAGCAGTCCCTCACTGTTCTCCTCCCACGAGCAGTACTTC CASSPSLFSSHEQYF
TRBJ1-2 few TRBV27 - TGTGCCAGCAGTTTAGGGAGTGCAGGGAGTGGCTACACCTTC CASSLGSAGSGYTF
TRBJ1-5 - TRBV18 TRBD1 TGTGCCAGCTCAAGTGGCGACAGGGTGCATTTT CASSSGDRVHF
TRBJ2-1 few TRBV9 - TGTGCCAGCAGCGTAGCCCGGTCGGCGGTTATGGGGTATGAGCAGTTCTTC CASSVARSAVMGYEQFF
TRBJ2-5 few TRBV6-2/TRBV6-3 - TGTGCCAGCAGTTCCCCCGGGAACCAGTACTTC CASSSPGNQYF
TRBJ2-3 - TRBV5-1 - TGCGCCAGCAGCTGGAGGGGGGGTGTCACAGATACGCAGTATTTT CASSWRGGVTDTQYF
TRBJ2-5 - TRBV5-1 TRBD1 TGCGCCAGTACCAGACAGGGGTGGGAAGAGACCCAGTACTTC CASTRQGWEETQYF
TRBJ1-5 few TRBV27 - TGTGCCAGCAGTGGACAGCCTAGCAATCAGCCCCAGCATTTT CASSGQPSNQPQHF
TRBJ2-7 few TRBV2 TRBD1 TGTGCCAGCAGGGGGGACAGCTTTCGCGAGCAGTACTTC CASRGDSFREQYF
TRBJ2-2 once TRBV3-1 TRBD1 TGTGCCAGCAGCCACGGCAGGGGGCGGTCTCAAAAGGTTACCGGGGAGCTGTTTTTT CASSHGRGRSQKVTGELFF
TRBJ2-7 - TRBV7-2 TRBD1 TGTGCCAGCAGCATAGACAGGGTTCCGTACGAGCAGTACTTC CASSIDRVPYEQYF
TRBJ1-6 - TRBV3-1 - TGTGCCAGCAGCCAGGGTTGGACCTATAATTCACCCCTCCACTTT CASSQGWTYNSPLHF
TRBJ2-3 - TRBV7-9 TRBD2 TGTGCCAGCAGCCGCACTAGCGGGAGAGAGTATTTT CASSRTSGREYF
TRBJ2-2 few TRBV29-1 - TGCAGCGTTGACCGGAAAACCGGGGAGCTGTTTTTT CSVDRKTGELFF
TRBJ1-4 few TRBV12-3/TRBV12-4 - TGTGCCAGCAGTTTAGGTCCAAATGAAAAACTGTTTTTT CASSLGPNEKLFF
TRBJ2-1 - TRBV2 - TGTGCCAGCATGGGGGACTCGTACGATGAGCAGTTCTTC CASMGDSYDEQFF
TRBJ2-1 few TRBV4-3 - TGCGCCAGCAGCCAAGCTCATACGTTCTACAATGAGCAGTTCTTC CASSQAHTFYNEQFF
TRBJ2-1 many TRBV20-1 TRBD2 TGCAGTGCTTCCGGACTAGCGGGAGGCAATGAGCAGTTCTTC CSASGLAGGNEQFF
TRBJ2-7 - TRBV6-1 TRBD2 TGTGCCAGCAGCACCCAACGGGGAGGGCTCTACGAGCAGTACTTC CASSTQRGGLYEQYF
TRBJ2-1 - TRBV19 TRBD1 TGTGCCAGTAGTGTGGACAGGGTGGGTGAGCAGTTCTTC CASSVDRVGEQFF
TRBJ2-7 few TRBV6-1 - TGTGCCAGCAGGTCAAACAGGGTTGACGAGCAGTACTTC CASRSNRVDEQYF
TRBJ2-1 - TRBV29-1 - TGCAGCGGTAGGGACCGAATCTCCTACAATGAGCAGTTCTTC CSGRDRISYNEQFF
TRBJ2-3 few TRBV20-1 - TGCAGTGCTAGAGTCCAGTACACAGATACGCAGTATTTT CSARVQYTDTQYF
TRBJ2-2 - TRBV4-1 TRBD2 TGCGCCAGCAGCAAAGCGGGGGGACCGTCGAACACCGGGGAGCTGTTTTTT CASSKAGGPSNTGELFF
TRBJ2-1 once TRBV6-6 - TGTGCCAGCAGTCCGAGCGGATTC CASSPSGF
TRBJ2-3 - TRBV7-2 TRBD2 TGTGCCAGCAGCCGACTAGCGGGAGGGGGCACAGATACGCAGTATTTT CASSRLAGGGTDTQYF
TRBJ2-7 - TRBV18 TRBD2 TGTGCCAGCTCACGGGGACTAGCGGAGCGCTCCTACGAGCAGTACTTC CASSRGLAERSYEQYF
TRBJ2-6 many TRBV10-3 TRBD1 TGTGCCATCAGCCCCCTAAGACGACAGGGGGAGGCCAACGTCCTGACTTTC CAISPLRRQGEANVLTF
TRBJ2-5 - TRBV6-2/TRBV6-3 TRBD2 TGTGCCAGCAGTCTCCCCGGGACCCCGGGAGGGGAGACCCAGTACTTC CASSLPGTPGGETQYF
TRBJ2-1 - TRBV12-5 - TGTGCTAGTGGTTTGGCTATTGGGGGCAGGGGCGAGCAGTTCTTC CASGLAIGGRGEQFF
TRBJ2-3 - TRBV5-1 - TGCGCCAGCAGCCAGATCCCAACTAGCACAGATACGCAGTATTTT CASSQIPTSTDTQYF
TRBJ2-1 - TRBV7-8 TRBD2 TGTGCCAGCAGCTTAGAGGCGAGGCGGGGGAATGAGCAGTTCTTC CASSLEARRGNEQFF
TRBJ1-5 - TRBV3-1 - TGTGCCAGCAGCCAGGGGAGTGGCAATCAGCCCCAGCATTTT CASSQGSGNQPQHF
TRBJ1-2 few TRBV3-1 - TGTGCCAGCAGCCAGGCAAGACAGAATGGCTACACCTTC CASSQARQNGYTF
TRBJ1-1 - TRBV9 - TGTGCCAGCAGCGCCATTAAAGACGGGACCGGCCATCGGGTCGGTCGGACTGAAGCTTTCTTT CASSAIKDGTGHRVGRTEAFF
TRBJ2-3 - TRBV4-3 TRBD1 TGCGCCAGCAGCCAAGAAGCGACAGGGGGCGCAGATACGCAGTATTTT CASSQEATGGADTQYF
TRBJ2-5 few TRBV5-1 - TGCGCCAGCAGTCCCGCTAGCAGCCAAGAGACCCAGTACTTC CASSPASSQETQYF